This T cell receptor beta chain derives from a study of T cell responses to AZD1222 COVID-19 vaccine. Germline V gives CDR1 KGHDR, CDR2 SFDVKD. V lost 1 base and J 1 base, leaving 14 bases between the germline ends. This CDR3 is built from 17 residues. Repertoires were generated with immunoSEQ multiplex PCR, while TCRdb's copy carries only in-frame clones and drops some. Among roughly 130,000 clones listed, 80% to 90% were seen once. This clonotype originated in an adult in good health. The sequenced sample was peripheral blood, obtained on day 0 of AZD1222 vaccination. The rearrangement uses TRBV24-1 and TRBJ2-3; D may be TRBD1 or TRBD2 (6 bases each). The CDR3 reads CATSDLGGPRGTDTQYF. In nucleotides, the CDR3 is TGTGCCACCAGTGATTTAGGGGGGCCGAGAGGCACAGATACGCAGTATTTT.